Included here is one T cell receptor beta chain sequence, with context. Its antigen remains unidentified. The CDR3 contains 15 residues. Looked up from germline, CDR1 is MDHEN and CDR2 is SYDVKM. V gave up 5 bases and J gave up 0 bases; unmatched junction bases: 2. This sample was included in a study of cytomegalovirus exposure and HLA in healthy donors. PCR primers comprised 60 Vbeta and 13 Jbeta primers. Profiling relied on immunoSEQ multiplex PCR, and the TCRdb table lists in-frame clones only, not all of them. Of over 150,000 clones listed, 75% to 85% are singletons. Study-wide points: Certain sequence variants were highly shared and formed a cluster, and this cluster was likely a sequencing artifact.

The clonotype originates from a man aged 25 to 40 in good health and CMV-seronegative. The rearrangement uses TRBV28 and TRBJ1-4; 8 bases are a match to TRBD1. Sequenced: PBMCs. CDR3 amino acids: CASSQTGATNEKLFF. In DNA form, the CDR3 reads TGTGCCAGCAGTCAGACAGGGGCAACTAATGAAAAACTGTTTTTT.